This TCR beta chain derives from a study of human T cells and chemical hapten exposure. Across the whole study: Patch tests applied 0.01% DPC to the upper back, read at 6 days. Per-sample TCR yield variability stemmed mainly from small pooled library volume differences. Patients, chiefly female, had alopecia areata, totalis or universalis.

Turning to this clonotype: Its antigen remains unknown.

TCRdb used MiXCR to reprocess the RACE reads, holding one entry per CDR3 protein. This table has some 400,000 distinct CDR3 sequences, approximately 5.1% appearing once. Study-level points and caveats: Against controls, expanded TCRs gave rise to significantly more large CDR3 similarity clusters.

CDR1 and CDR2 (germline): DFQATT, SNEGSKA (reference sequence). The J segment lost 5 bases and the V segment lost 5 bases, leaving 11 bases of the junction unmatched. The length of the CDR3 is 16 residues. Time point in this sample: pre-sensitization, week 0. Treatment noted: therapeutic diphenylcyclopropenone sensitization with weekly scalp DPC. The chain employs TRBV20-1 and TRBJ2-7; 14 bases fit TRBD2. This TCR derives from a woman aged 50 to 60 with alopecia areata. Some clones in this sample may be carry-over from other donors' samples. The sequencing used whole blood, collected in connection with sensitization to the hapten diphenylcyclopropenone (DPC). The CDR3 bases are TGCAGTGCTTCCGGGACTAGCGGGAGATGGGGACACGAGCAGTACTTC. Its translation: CSASGTSGRWGHEQYF.